The rows below give T cell receptor beta chains drawn from one sample of a study of human CD8 memory T cell subsets. Reanalyzing the 5' RACE reads, TCRdb keeps one entry per CDR3 protein, without DNA. The table for this sample gives 5,000 or so distinct CDR3 sequences. Material for sequencing was CD8+ effector memory T cells (TEM) sorted from PBMCs. The receptors stem from a human donor in good health. Each CDR3 is given with its conserved first and last residue. Clone size is given for some rows only: seen once, a few or many times, or a class if the clone is expanded.

abundance | j_gene | v_gene | CDR3aa
- | TRBJ2-5 | TRBV10-2 | CASLGGGALETQYF
medium-sized | TRBJ2-7 | TRBV12-3/TRBV12-4 | CASSFAYEQYF
- | TRBJ2-7 | TRBV4-3 | CASSQGTSGTYEQYF
medium-sized | TRBJ1-1 | TRBV25-1 | CASRDRENTEAFF
medium-sized | TRBJ2-3 | TRBV6-4 | CASSDSRQGSDTQYF
- | TRBJ2-2 | TRBV6-1 | CASQGWDGGELFF
- | TRBJ1-1 | TRBV20-1 | CSAKYTGGVSEAFF
- | TRBJ2-5 | TRBV4-1 | CASSQDDGETQYF
- | TRBJ1-1 | TRBV11-3 | CASSLDFTNTEAFF
- | TRBJ2-2 | TRBV28 | CATHGLDGSLAGELFF
- | TRBJ2-2 | TRBV20-1 | CSPNPGTINTGELFF
medium-sized | TRBJ2-3 | TRBV6-4 | CASSTGDGTDTQYF
- | TRBJ1-1 | TRBV30 | CAWKGTENTEAFF
- | TRBJ2-7 | TRBV10-1 | CASSEYPGNEQYF
- | TRBJ2-1 | TRBV28 | CASSPRLGLAGGEQFF
- | TRBJ2-1 | TRBV9 | CASSPYMINEQFF
- | TRBJ1-1 | TRBV2 | CASSDVGYEAFF
- | TRBJ2-1 | TRBV7-9 | CASSARLGSHLEQFF
- | TRBJ2-2 | TRBV6-1 | CASTFKGDTGELFF
- | TRBJ2-7 | TRBV5-8 | CASSPRTDYEQYF
- | TRBJ2-1 | TRBV7-9 | CASSLPPDPQDNEQFF
- | TRBJ1-6 | TRBV10-3 | CAITSGKNSPLHF
- | TRBJ2-1 | TRBV2 | CASRRGASGVPEQFF
- | TRBJ2-7 | TRBV20-1 | CSALGTQETITYEQYF